Following are 10 T cell receptor beta chains from one sample sequenced in a study of blood T cell repertoires in COVID-19. The data were produced by immunoSEQ multiplex PCR, yet TCRdb's version contains in-frame clones alone and is incomplete. The sample gives more than 85,000 clones, about 85% of which show up once; around 11% is in the top ten. The sequenced sample was peripheral blood. These receptors all stem from a human donor in a cohort sampled during active COVID-19.

For the CDR3, the DNA is TGTGCCAGCAGTTCGGGACTATACCGAGAGCAGTTCTTC. Translated, it gives CASSSGLYREQFF. The genes are TRBV6-2 or TRBV6-3 and TRBJ2-1; 7 bases align to TRBD2. Germline CDR1 reads MNHEY; CDR2 reads SVGEGT. J was trimmed by 10 bases and V by 4 bases; bases with no gene match: 7. The CDR3 runs 13 residues.

V and J are TRBV19 and TRBJ2-3; possibly TRBD2 for D (5 bases). The V gene lost 3 bases and the J gene lost 5 bases, with 12 bases spanning the gap. CDR1 and CDR2 (germline): LNHDA, SQIVND (reference sequence). CDR3 size: 14 residues. The chain's CDR3 is CASSIDGDGDTQYF. The CDR3, as DNA: TGTGCCAGTAGTATCGACGGGGATGGAGATACGCAGTATTTT.

This chain links TRBV19 with TRBJ1-5; 11 nucleotides align to TRBD1. The CDR3 spans 16 residues. V lost 2 bases and J lost 7; bases outside the gene matches: 7. The germline CDR1 and CDR2 sequences are LNHDA and SQIVND (reference sequence). The CDR3 bases are TGTGCCAGTAGTATAAACTATAGGACAGGGGGCCAGCCCCAGCATTTT. This translates into CASSINYRTGGQPQHF.

This chain's CDR3 is CASSARVVQGSAQYF. The DNA of the CDR3 is TGTGCCAGCAGTGCGAGGGTTGTACAAGGATCGGCGCAGTATTTT. V usage is TRBV2 and J usage is TRBJ2-3; a possible D gene is TRBD2 (5 bases). CDR3 length: 15 amino acids. The V end lost 4 bases, the J end lost 10 bases, and 21 bases lay between the germline ends. In germline, CDR1 is SNHLY, CDR2 FYNNEI.

The V call is TRBV21-1, the J call TRBJ2-5; the listed D gene, TRBD2, was not tested against the DNA. TRBV21-1 is listed as a pseudogene. CDR3 size: 15 residues. CDR3 protein: CASSNPTSGGETQYF. CDR3 sequence (DNA): TGTGCCAGCAGCAACCCGACTAGCGGGGGGGAGACCCAGTACTTC.

This clone is a singleton in its sample. The CDR3 bases are TGCGCCAGCAGCCCAGTGTTGAACACTGAAGCTTTCTTT. Translated: CASSPVLNTEAFF. The V gene is TRBV5-1, the J gene TRBJ1-1; no reliable D call. V dropped 4 bases and J dropped 0 bases, with 7 bases sitting between them. This CDR3 has 13 amino acids. CDR1 is SGHRS and CDR2 is YFSETQ in the germline V gene. The variable domain in full, completed from reference TRBV5-1 and TRBJ1-1, reads KAGVTQTPRYLIKTRGQQVTLSCSPISGHRSVSWYQQTPGQGLQFLFEYFSETQRNKGNFPGRFSGRQFSNSRSEMNVSTLELGDSALYLCASSPVLNTEAFFGQGTRLTVV.

J is TRBJ2-3 and V is TRBV5-4, with TRBD2 as a possible D gene (6 bases). Per the germline V gene, CDR1 is SGHNT and CDR2 is YYREEE (reference sequence). There are 15 residues in the CDR3. The V end lost 4 bases, the J end lost 2 bases, and 14 bases lay between the germline ends. Here the CDR3 reads CASSRGLSPTDTQYF. The CDR3 region has the DNA TGTGCCAGCAGCAGGGGACTTTCCCCCACAGATACGCAGTATTTT.

CDR3 region: CASSRGQGVSYEQYF. CDR3 DNA: TGTGCCAGCTCCCGAGGACAGGGGGTATCCTACGAGCAGTACTTC. This chain links TRBV18 with TRBJ2-7; 10 bases fit TRBD1. V lost 6 bases and J lost 1; bases outside the gene matches: 6. Germline V gene data show CDR1 as KGHSH and CDR2 as LQKENI. The CDR3 has 15 amino acids. Using reference TRBV18 and TRBJ2-7 for the parts outside the CDR3, the full variable domain is NAGVMQNPRHLVRRRGQEARLRCSPMKGHSHVYWYRQLPEEGLKFMVYLQKENIIDESGMPKERFSAEFPKEGPSILRIQQVVRGDSAAYFCASSRGQGVSYEQYFGPGTRLTVT.

The rearrangement uses TRBV3-1 (or the pseudogene TRBV3-2) and TRBJ2-7; the match to TRBD2 covers 7 bases. CDR3 length: 16 amino acids. The V gene's germline CDR1 is LGHDT and CDR2 YNNKEL (reference sequence). J gave up 0 bases and V 0 bases, and 5 bases lay outside the gene matches. CDR3: CASSQDPSGTSYEQYF. CDR3 nucleotide sequence: TGTGCCAGCAGCCAAGATCCCAGCGGGACCTCCTACGAGCAGTACTTC.

The rearrangement joins TRBV5-1 to TRBJ2-1, with TRBD2 matching over 10 bases. The CDR3 is 15 amino acids. Per germline, CDR1 SGHRS and CDR2 YFSETQ. After removal of 4 bases from V and 9 bases from J, the junction contained 10 bases not matched to a gene. CDR3 DNA sequence: TGCGCCAGCAGCCTGCTAGCGGGAGCTCGAGGTGAGCAGTTCTTC. This sequence encodes CASSLLAGARGEQFF.